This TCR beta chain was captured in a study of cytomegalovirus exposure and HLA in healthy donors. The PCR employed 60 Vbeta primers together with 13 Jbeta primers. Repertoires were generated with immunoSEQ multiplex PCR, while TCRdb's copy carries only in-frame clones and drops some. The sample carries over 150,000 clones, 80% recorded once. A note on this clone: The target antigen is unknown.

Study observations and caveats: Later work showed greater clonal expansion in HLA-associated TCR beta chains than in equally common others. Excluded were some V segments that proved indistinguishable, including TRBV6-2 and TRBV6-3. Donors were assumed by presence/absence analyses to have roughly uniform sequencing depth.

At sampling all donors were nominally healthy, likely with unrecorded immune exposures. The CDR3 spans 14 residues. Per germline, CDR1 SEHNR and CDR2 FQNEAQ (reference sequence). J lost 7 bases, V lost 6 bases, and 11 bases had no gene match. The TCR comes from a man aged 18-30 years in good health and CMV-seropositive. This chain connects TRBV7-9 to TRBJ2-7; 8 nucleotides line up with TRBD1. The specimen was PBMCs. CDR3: CASRGTGVTSEQYF. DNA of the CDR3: TGTGCCAGCAGGGGGACAGGCGTAACCTCTGAGCAGTACTTC.